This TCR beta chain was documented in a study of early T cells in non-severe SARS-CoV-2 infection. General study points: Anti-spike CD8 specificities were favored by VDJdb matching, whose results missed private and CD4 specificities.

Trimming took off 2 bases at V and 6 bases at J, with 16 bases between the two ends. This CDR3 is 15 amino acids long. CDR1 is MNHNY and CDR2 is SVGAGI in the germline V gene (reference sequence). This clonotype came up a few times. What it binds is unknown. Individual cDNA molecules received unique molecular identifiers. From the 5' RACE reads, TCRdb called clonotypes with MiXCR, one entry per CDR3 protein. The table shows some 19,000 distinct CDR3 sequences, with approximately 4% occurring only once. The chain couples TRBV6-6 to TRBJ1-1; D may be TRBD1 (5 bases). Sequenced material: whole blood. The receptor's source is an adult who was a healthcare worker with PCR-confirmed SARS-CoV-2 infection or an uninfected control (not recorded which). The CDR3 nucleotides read TGTGCCAGCAGTTACCGTGACAGAGGGAGGCCTGAAGCTTTCTTT. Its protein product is CASSYRDRGRPEAFF.